This TCR beta chain stems from a study of T cell repertoires in cytomegalovirus infection. Study overall: CMV infection together with matching HLA type was indicated by public TCR beta signatures.

Each CDR3 protein is one row after TCRdb ran MiXCR on the reads. Seen here are under 300,000 distinct CDR3 sequences, around 12% observed once, and the top ten hold 1.5% to 2%. From germline, CDR1 is SQVTM and CDR2 ANQGSEA. With V trimmed by 6 bases and J by 5 bases, 11 bases remained unmatched. CDR3 length: 15 amino acids. Input material: PBMCs. The genes are TRBV29-1 and TRBJ1-1, with 11 nucleotides matching TRBD1. The receptor comes from a human donor in good health (CMV status not recorded). Some clones in this sample may be carry-over from other donors' samples. The CDR3 loop is CSVTGQGAGGTEAFF. The CDR3 region has the DNA TGCAGCGTGACCGGACAGGGGGCTGGTGGGACTGAAGCTTTCTTT.